This TCR beta chain emerged from a study of cytomegalovirus exposure and HLA in healthy donors. Points from the study as a whole: Within a later analysis, the majority of CMV-associated TCR beta chains appeared HLA-restricted. In a later analysis, productive TCRs from donors in an Asian-associated ancestry cluster reportedly carried fewer N-insertions than the cohort mean.

Use of 60 Vbeta and 13 Jbeta primers characterized the PCR. The protocol was immunoSEQ multiplex PCR, while the TCRdb copy is restricted to in-frame clones and leaves out a portion. The table records around 230,000 clones, approximately 79% of them present only once. The donors, nominally healthy at sampling, likely had unrecorded immune exposures. The CDR3 spans 14 residues. Trimming removed 0 bases at V and 8 bases at J, with 13 bases between. Germline loops: CDR1 SEHNR, CDR2 FQNEAQ (reference sequence). Comments on this clone: Its target is unknown.

This receptor was taken from a male donor in good health and CMV-seronegative. The gene calls are TRBV7-9 and TRBJ1-2; D not certain. Material for sequencing was PBMCs. CDR3 amino acids: CASSLAGMGRGYTF. In DNA, the CDR3 is TGTGCCAGCAGCTTAGCTGGCATGGGGAGAGGCTACACCTTC.